The T cell receptor (beta chain) described here comes from a study of T cells in Graves' hyperthyroidism and ophthalmopathy. Each 10 ml fresh peripheral blood draw supplied the PBMCs. This clonotype was detected a few times. Researchers took RNA transcripts and amplified the TCR beta CDR3 regions from them. When the TCR CDR3 underwent first-round RT-PCR, the HTBI primer set was used. TCRdb redid the calling of the multiplex PCR reads with MiXCR, one entry per CDR3 protein. The sample yields about 570,000 distinct CDR3 sequences, around 15% seen once. Germline trimming cut 7 bases from V and 7 bases from J; bases unmatched to any gene: 5. Germline CDR1 reads LNHDA; CDR2 reads SQIVND (reference sequence). The CDR3 consists of 14 residues.

The source of this sequence is a woman between 40 and 55 years old with Graves' hyperthyroidism. The sample taken for sequencing was blood. The chain links TRBV19 to TRBJ2-1; 12 nucleotides align to TRBD2. CDR3 bases: TGTGCCAGTATGGATCTAGCGGGAGGGAATGAGCAGTTCTTC. Translated, it gives CASMDLAGGNEQFF. The whole variable domain, filled in from reference TRBV19 and TRBJ2-1, reads DGGITQSPKYLFRKEGQNVTLSCEQNLNHDAMYWYRQDPGQGLRLIYYSQIVNDFQKGDIAEGYSVSREKKESFPLTVTSAQKNPTAFYLCASMDLAGGNEQFFGPGTRLTVL.